This TCR beta chain was captured by sequencing in a study of Graves' ophthalmopathy and Graves' hyperthyroidism. Stable hyperthyroidism meant no progression to ophthalmopathy within 18 months of follow-up. Diagnosis used clinical symptoms, serum thyroxine, TRAb, thyroid ultrasound and orbital computed tomography. The authors amplified TCR beta CDR3 regions, and they did so from RNA transcripts for repertoire sequencing. The authors performed first-round RT-PCR with HTBI primers and then a second-round multiplex PCR. TCRdb fed the multiplex PCR reads into MiXCR, producing one record per CDR3 protein. The table shows roughly 400,000 distinct CDR3 sequences, with 15% to 19% occurring only once. Whole-study results and caveats: Using a 13-signature model, the authors split ophthalmopathy from stable hyperthyroidism, with around 89% sensitivity and about 80% specificity.

Comment on this clonotype: What it binds is unknown.

This TCR came from a woman aged 18 to 35 with stable Graves' hyperthyroidism. Input material: peripheral blood.

This CDR3 is CASSLEGSGGSYEQYF. CDR3 sequence (DNA): TGTGCCAGCAGCTTAGAGGGTAGCGGGGGATCCTACGAGCAGTACTTC. V gene TRBV7-6 combines with J gene TRBJ2-7; 9 bases match TRBD2. Germline trimming cut 1 base from V and 1 base from J; bases unmatched to any gene: 5. The CDR3 is made up of 16 amino acids. Germline-derived CDR1 and CDR2 are SGHVS and FNYEAQ. Variable domain in full (rest from reference TRBV7-6 and TRBJ2-7): GAGVSQSPRYKVTKRGQDVALRCDPISGHVSLYWYRQALGQGPEFLTYFNYEAQQDKSGLPNDRFSAERPEGSISTLTIQRTEQRDSAMYRCASSLEGSGGSYEQYFGPGTRLTVT.